The clone carrying this T cell receptor beta chain appeared many times. The sample is drawn from a study of T-cell reconstitution after alpha-beta-depleted transplantation in children. Trimming removed 0 bases from V and 0 bases from J, with 11 bases in between. The CDR3 totals 16 residues. In germline, CDR1 is MNHEY, CDR2 SVGEGT. TCRbeta library construction was performed incorporating unique molecular identifiers. TCRdb redid the calling of the PCR reads with MiXCR, one entry per CDR3 protein. In the table there are about 460,000 distinct CDR3 sequences, more than 9% of which are singletons. The material was PBMCs, obtained before TCRalphabeta/CD19-depleted stem cell transplant. The rearrangement uses TRBV6-2 or TRBV6-3 and TRBJ2-5; TRBD1 or TRBD2 may be the D gene (5 bases each). The receptor was isolated from a child aged 2 to 15 with inherited bone marrow failure, due to receive a stem cell transplant. CDR3 sequence: CASSYSIEGYQETQYF. Here the CDR3 DNA reads TGTGCCAGCAGTTACTCGATCGAGGGGTACCAAGAGACCCAGTACTTC.